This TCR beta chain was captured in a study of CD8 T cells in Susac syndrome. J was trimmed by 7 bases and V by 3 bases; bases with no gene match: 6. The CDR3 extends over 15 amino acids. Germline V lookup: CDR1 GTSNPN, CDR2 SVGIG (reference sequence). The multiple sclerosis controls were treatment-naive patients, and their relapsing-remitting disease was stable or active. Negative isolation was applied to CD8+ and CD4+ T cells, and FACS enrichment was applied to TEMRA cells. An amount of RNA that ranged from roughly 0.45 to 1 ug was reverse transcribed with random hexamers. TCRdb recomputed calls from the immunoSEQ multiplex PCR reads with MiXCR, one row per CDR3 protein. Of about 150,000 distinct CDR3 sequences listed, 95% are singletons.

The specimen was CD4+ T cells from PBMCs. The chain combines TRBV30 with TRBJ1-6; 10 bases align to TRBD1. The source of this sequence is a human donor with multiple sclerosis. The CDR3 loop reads CAWRRDRGRNSPLHF. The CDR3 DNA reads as TGTGCCTGGAGAAGGGACAGGGGTCGCAATTCACCCCTCCACTTT.